This TCR beta chain was identified in a study of beta chain features in type 1 diabetes. General observations from the study: Moderate yet significant TCRB CDR3 shortening was seen in Type 1 diabetes patients in all four CD4+ subsets.

V gave up 5 bases and J gave up 5 bases; unmatched junction bases: 17. The CDR3 is 17 amino acids. Germline-derived CDR1 and CDR2 are SGHTA and FQGNSA. All of the isolated RNA was reverse transcribed, so expressed TCRB transcripts were sequenced. Profiled with immunoSEQ multiplex PCR; TCRdb holds only in-frame clones, not every one. The sample holds a few hundred thousand clones, about 15% seen once. This clone was recorded a few times. Its target is unknown. This sequence originates from a man aged 18 to 29 with type 1 diabetes. Sequencing used naive CD4+ T cells from blood. The chain is built from TRBV7-2 and TRBJ2-5, with TRBD2 matching 7 bases. This chain's CDR3 is CASSAARGGGPFETQYF. CDR3 nucleotides: TGTGCCAGCAGCGCCGCGCGCGGGGGAGGGCCTTTCGAGACCCAGTACTTC.